What follows describes a single T cell receptor (beta chain). This specimen belongs to a study of T cell repertoires in cytomegalovirus infection. TCRdb fed the reads into MiXCR, producing one record per CDR3 protein. This sample has 150,000 or so distinct CDR3 sequences, with roughly a sixth found just once. Germline V gene lookup returns CDR1 SEHNR and CDR2 FQNEAQ (reference sequence). The CDR3 spans 17 residues. V gave up 5 bases and J gave up 0 bases; unmatched junction bases: 11. The receptor was derived from a human donor in good health (CMV status not recorded). Some clones in this sample may be carry-over from other donors' samples. Sequencing input: CD8+ T cells from PBMCs. V gene TRBV7-9 combines with J gene TRBJ2-7; 9 bases agree with TRBD2. CDR3 residues: CASSPRASGAISYEQYF. CDR3 in DNA: TGTGCCAGCAGCCCTCGAGCTAGCGGGGCAATCTCCTACGAGCAGTACTTC. The whole variable domain, filled in from reference TRBV7-9 and TRBJ2-7, reads DTGVSQNPRHKITKRGQNVTFRCDPISEHNRLYWYRQTLGQGPEFLTYFQNEAQLEKSRLLSDRFSAERPKGSFSTLEIQRTEQGDSAMYLCASSPRASGAISYEQYFGPGTRLTVT.